What follows is one T cell receptor (beta chain) and its context. The sample originates from a study of blood T cell repertoires in COVID-19. The wider study: The origin of the acute and convalescent COVID-19 samples was the United States, Italy and Spain.

The V end lost 1 base, the J end lost 1 base, and 4 bases lay between the germline ends. CDR1 SGHAT and CDR2 FQNNGV come from the germline V gene. There are 14 residues in the CDR3. Assay: immunoSEQ multiplex PCR; the TCRdb copy retains only in-frame clones and omits some. Among a few hundred thousand clones listed, roughly 81% were seen once. The sequencing sample was made of PBMCs or T cells enriched from blood (not recorded which). This chain links TRBV11-2 with TRBJ2-2, with D unclear. This clonotype was obtained from a woman aged 45-65 years who had been exposed to COVID-19. The CDR3 region is CASSLALNTGELFF. Written as DNA, the CDR3 is TGTGCCAGCAGCTTAGCCTTGAACACCGGGGAGCTGTTTTTT.